This T cell receptor beta chain was obtained from a study of T cell clonotyping in hematopoietic cell transplantation. Study results and limitations: Recipient TCR diversity dropped after transplant; expanded clonotypes rose from day 30 to 180. Without cell sorting, CD4 versus CD8 contributions remain unresolved.

To note about this clone: The antigen is undetermined.

CDR1 MNHNS and CDR2 SASEGT come from the germline V gene. The V and J ends lost 8 bases and 5 bases respectively, with 22 bases between them. CDR3 length equals 15 residues. Blood collection times were about day -28 and days 30, 100, 180 posttransplant. Sequencing used immunoSEQ multiplex PCR; TCRdb keeps in-frame clones, though not all of them. Of thousands of clones listed, 85% to 90% are singletons. This chain joins TRBV6-1 and TRBJ2-7, with D possibly TRBD2 on 5 matching bases. Sequences were derived from peripheral blood mononuclear cells, sampled 100 days after allogeneic stem cell transplant. The receptor's source is a female patient aged 40-50 years who had an allogeneic stem cell transplant from a related donor, so the T cells may come from the graft donor. Some clones in this sample may be carry-over from other donors' samples. The CDR3 region has the DNA TGTGCCAGCCACGACGGAGGAGGAACTATTGACGAGCAGTACTTC. Its translation: CASHDGGGTIDEQYF.